The clone carrying this T cell receptor beta chain has a single count. Its matching antigen is unknown. This specimen belongs to a study of OX40 agonist ivuxolimab in advanced cancers. Study observations and caveats: A proportion of nonresponders additionally exhibited low normalized T-cell clonal expansion. There were, on average, more expanded clones in CD8+ T cells than in CD4+.

V lost 9 bases to trimming and J lost 6 bases; unmatched junction nucleotides: 25. The length of the CDR3 is 19 residues. Some clones are missing from TCRdb's copy, which holds only in-frame ones; the method was immunoSEQ multiplex PCR. The sample has about 61,000 clones, less than 90% seen once. The sequences come from CD4+ or CD8+ T cells sorted from blood, collected in a trial of the OX40 agonist ivuxolimab. The sequence derives from an adult with an advanced solid tumor such as melanoma, head and neck, liver or kidney cancer. This chain joins TRBV23-1 and TRBJ2-3, with 9 bases identical to TRBD1. TRBV23-1 is an ORF for which the function is uncertain. Here the CDR3 reads CARGYDPDRGFTGSDTQYF. In nucleotides, the CDR3 is TGCGCCAGGGGGTACGACCCGGACAGGGGTTTTACAGGTAGCGATACGCAGTATTTT.